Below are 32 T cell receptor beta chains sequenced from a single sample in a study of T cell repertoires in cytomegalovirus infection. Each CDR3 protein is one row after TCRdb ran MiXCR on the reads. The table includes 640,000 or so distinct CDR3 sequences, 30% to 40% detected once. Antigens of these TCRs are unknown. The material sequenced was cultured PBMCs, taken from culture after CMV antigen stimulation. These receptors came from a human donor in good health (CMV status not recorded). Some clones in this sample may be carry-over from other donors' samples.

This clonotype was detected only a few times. The CDR3 coding sequence is TGTGCCAGCAGCTTAGCAGGGACTAGCGGGGAGCAGTTCTTC. Translation: CASSLAGTSGEQFF. The chain carries TRBV7-2 and TRBJ2-1, with 12 bases lining up with TRBD2. The CDR3 loop spans 14 amino acids. The V and J ends lost 0 bases and 10 bases, in that order; junction bases with no gene match: 1. From germline, CDR1 is SGHTA and CDR2 FQGNSA.

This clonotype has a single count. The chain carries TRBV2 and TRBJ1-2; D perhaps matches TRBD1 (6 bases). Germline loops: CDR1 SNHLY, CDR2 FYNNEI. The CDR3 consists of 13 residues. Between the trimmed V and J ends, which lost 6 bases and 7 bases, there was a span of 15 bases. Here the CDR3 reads CASRAGEVSGYTF. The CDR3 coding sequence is TGTGCCAGCAGGGCAGGGGAGGTTTCTGGCTACACCTTC.

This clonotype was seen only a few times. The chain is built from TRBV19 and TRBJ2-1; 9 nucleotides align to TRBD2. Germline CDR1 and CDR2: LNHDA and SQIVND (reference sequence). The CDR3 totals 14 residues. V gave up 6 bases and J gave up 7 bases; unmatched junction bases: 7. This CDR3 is CASRLAGVRNEQFF. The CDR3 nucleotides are TGTGCCAGTAGATTAGCGGGAGTGAGGAATGAGCAGTTCTTC.

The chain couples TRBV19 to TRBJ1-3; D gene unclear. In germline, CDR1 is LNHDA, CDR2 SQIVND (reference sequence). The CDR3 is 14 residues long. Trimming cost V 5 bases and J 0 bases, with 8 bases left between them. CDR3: CASSALFSGNTIYF. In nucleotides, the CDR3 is TGTGCCAGTAGTGCACTGTTCTCTGGAAACACCATATATTTT.

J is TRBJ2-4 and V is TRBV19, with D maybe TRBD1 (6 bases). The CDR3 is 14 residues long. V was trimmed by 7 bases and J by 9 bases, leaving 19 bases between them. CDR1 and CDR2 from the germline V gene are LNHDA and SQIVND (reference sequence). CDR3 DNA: TGTGCCAGTACACCGGGACAAGGAGACGGCATTCAGTACTTC. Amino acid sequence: CASTPGQGDGIQYF.

CDR3 sequence (DNA): TGTGCCAGCAGTTACTCACCAGGGGAGATTGAAGCTTTCTTT. It specifies CASSYSPGEIEAFF. The chain recombines TRBV6-5 with TRBJ1-1, with TRBD1 as a possible D gene (6 bases). From germline, CDR1 is MNHEY and CDR2 SVGAGI. Between the trimmed V and J ends, which lost 0 bases and 7 bases, there was a span of 12 bases. CDR3 length equals 14 residues.

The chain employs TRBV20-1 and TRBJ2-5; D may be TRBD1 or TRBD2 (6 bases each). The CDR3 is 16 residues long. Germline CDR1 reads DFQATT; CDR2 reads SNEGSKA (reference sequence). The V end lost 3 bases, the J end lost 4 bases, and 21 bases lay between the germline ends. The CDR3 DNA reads TGCAGTGCTAGCCGTTGGGGGGCGCGGGGTCGAGAGACCCAGTACTTC. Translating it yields CSASRWGARGRETQYF.

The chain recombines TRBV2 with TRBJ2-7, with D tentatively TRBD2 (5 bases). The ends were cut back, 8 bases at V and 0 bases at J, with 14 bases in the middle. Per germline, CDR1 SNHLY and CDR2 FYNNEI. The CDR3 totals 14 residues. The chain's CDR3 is CASAGSGSSYEQYF. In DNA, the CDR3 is TGTGCCAGCGCCGGCAGCGGCAGCTCCTACGAGCAGTACTTC.

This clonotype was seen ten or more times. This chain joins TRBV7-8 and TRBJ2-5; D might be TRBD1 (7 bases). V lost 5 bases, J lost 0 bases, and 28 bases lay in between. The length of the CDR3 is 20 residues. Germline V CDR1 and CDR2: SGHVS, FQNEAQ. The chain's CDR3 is CASSARRGQGTGKYQETQYF. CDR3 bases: TGTGCCAGCAGCGCCCGGAGGGGGCAGGGGACGGGGAAGTACCAAGAGACCCAGTACTTC.

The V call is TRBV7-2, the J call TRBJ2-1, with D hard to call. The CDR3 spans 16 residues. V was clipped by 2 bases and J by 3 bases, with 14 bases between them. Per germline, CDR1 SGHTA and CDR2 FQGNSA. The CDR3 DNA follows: TGTGCCAGCAGCTTAAATCCCGGGCCCCTCTACAATGAGCAGTTCTTC. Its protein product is CASSLNPGPLYNEQFF. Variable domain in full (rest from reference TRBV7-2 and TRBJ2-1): GAGVSQSPSNKVTEKGKDVELRCDPISGHTALYWYRQSLGQGLEFLIYFQGNSAPDKSGLPSDRFSAERTGGSVSTLTIQRTQQEDSAVYLCASSLNPGPLYNEQFFGPGTRLTVL.

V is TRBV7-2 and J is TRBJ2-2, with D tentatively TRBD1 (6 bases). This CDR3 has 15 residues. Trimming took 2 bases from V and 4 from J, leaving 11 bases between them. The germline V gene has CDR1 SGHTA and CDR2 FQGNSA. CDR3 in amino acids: CASSLQGSLTGELFF. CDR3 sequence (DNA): TGTGCCAGCAGCTTACAGGGGAGCCTCACCGGGGAGCTGTTTTTT.

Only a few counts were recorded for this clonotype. The CDR3 reads CASSPREVQPQHF. The CDR3 DNA reads TGTGCCAGCAGCCCCCGGGAGGTCCAGCCCCAGCATTTT. The chain uses TRBV7-2 and TRBJ1-5; the D is unclear. Per germline, CDR1 SGHTA and CDR2 FQGNSA. The germline V and J ends were trimmed by 5 bases and 7 bases, with 12 bases remaining between them. The CDR3 is 13 amino acids.

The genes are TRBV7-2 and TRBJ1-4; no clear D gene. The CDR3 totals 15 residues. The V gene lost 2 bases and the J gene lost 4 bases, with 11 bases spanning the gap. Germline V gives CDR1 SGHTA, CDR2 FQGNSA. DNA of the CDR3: TGTGCCAGCAGCTTAATGGGCACCTTTAATGAAAAACTGTTTTTT. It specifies CASSLMGTFNEKLFF. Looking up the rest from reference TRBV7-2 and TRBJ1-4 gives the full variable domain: GAGVSQSPSNKVTEKGKDVELRCDPISGHTALYWYRQSLGQGLEFLIYFQGNSAPDKSGLPSDRFSAERTGGSVSTLTIQRTQQEDSAVYLCASSLMGTFNEKLFFGSGTQLSVL.

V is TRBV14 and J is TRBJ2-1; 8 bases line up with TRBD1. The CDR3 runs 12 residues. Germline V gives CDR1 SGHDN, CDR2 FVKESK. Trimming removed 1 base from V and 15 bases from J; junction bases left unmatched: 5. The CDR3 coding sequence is TGTGCCAGCAGCCAAGCCCGGGACAGGCCGTTCTTC. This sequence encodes CASSQARDRPFF.

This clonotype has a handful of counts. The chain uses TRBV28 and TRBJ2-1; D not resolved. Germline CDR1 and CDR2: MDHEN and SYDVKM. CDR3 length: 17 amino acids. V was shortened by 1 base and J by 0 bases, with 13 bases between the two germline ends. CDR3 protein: CASSLLGRWSSYNEQFF. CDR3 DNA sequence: TGTGCCAGCAGTTTATTGGGCAGGTGGAGCTCCTACAATGAGCAGTTCTTC.

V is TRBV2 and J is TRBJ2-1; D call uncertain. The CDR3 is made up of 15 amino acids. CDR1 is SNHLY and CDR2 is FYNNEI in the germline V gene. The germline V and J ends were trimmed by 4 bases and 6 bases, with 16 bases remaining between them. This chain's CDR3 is CASSVGRQSLNEQFF. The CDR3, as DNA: TGTGCCAGCAGTGTAGGAAGGCAATCTCTCAATGAGCAGTTCTTC.

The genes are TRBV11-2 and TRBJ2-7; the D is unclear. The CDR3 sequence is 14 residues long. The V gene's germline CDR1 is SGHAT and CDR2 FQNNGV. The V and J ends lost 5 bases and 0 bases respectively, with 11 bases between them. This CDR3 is CASSLNTVSYEQYF. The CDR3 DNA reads TGTGCCAGCAGCCTAAACACGGTCTCCTACGAGCAGTACTTC.

CDR3 coding DNA: TGTGCCAGCAGTCCACGCGCTCTGGACAGATACGAGCAGTACTTC. As protein: CASSPRALDRYEQYF. V gene TRBV27 combines with J gene TRBJ2-7; tentatively, D is TRBD1 (6 bases). Trimming removed 5 bases from V and 4 bases from J, with 18 bases in between. Looked up from germline, CDR1 is MNHEY and CDR2 is SMNVEV (reference sequence). There are 15 residues in the CDR3.

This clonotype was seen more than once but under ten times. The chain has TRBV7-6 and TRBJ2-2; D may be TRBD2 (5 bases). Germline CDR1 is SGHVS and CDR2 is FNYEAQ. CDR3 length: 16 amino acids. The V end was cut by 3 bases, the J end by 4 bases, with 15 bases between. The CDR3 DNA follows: TGTGCCAGCAGCTTTAGAAGATTCGGGGTCACCGGGGAGCTGTTTTTT. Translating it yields CASSFRRFGVTGELFF. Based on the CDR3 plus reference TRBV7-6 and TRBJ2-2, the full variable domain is GAGVSQSPRYKVTKRGQDVALRCDPISGHVSLYWYRQALGQGPEFLTYFNYEAQQDKSGLPNDRFSAERPEGSISTLTIQRTEQRDSAMYRCASSFRRFGVTGELFFGEGSRLTVL.

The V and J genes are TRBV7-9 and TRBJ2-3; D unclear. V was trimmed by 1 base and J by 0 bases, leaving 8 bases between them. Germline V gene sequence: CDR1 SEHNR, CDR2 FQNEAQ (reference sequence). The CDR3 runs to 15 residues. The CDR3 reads CASSLDSPSTDTQYF. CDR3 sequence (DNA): TGTGCCAGCAGCTTAGACTCCCCGAGCACAGATACGCAGTATTTT.

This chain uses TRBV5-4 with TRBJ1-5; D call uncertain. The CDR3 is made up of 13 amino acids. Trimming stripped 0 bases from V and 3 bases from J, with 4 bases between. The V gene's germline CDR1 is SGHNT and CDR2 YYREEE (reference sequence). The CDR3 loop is CASSLGHNQPQHF. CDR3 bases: TGTGCCAGCAGCTTGGGACACAATCAGCCCCAGCATTTT.

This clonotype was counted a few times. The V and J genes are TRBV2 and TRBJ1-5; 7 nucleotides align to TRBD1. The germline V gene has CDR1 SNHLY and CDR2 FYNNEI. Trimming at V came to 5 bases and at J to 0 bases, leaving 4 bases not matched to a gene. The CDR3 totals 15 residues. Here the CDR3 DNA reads TGTGCCAGCAGTCAGGGGGTGTATAGCAATCAGCCCCAGCATTTT. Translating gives CASSQGVYSNQPQHF.

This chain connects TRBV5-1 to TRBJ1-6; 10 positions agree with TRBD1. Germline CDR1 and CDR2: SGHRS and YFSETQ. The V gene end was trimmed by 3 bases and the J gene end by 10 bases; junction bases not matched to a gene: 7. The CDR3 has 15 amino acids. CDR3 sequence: CASSSRTGGTSPLHF. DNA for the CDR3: TGCGCCAGCAGCTCCAGGACAGGGGGTACGTCACCCCTCCACTTT.

Here the CDR3 DNA reads TGTGCCAGCTCACTTTTTAGCGGGGGGAACTACAATGAGCAGTTCTTC. It translates to CASSLFSGGNYNEQFF. The chain carries TRBV18 and TRBJ2-1, with TRBD2 matching over 10 bases. The CDR3 loop spans 16 amino acids. The germline V gene encodes CDR1 KGHSH and CDR2 LQKENI. J was trimmed by 3 bases and V by 4 bases; bases with no gene match: 6.

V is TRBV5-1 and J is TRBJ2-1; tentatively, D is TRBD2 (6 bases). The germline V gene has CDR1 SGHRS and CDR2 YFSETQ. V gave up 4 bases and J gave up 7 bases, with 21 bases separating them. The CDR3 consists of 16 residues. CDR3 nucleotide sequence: TGCGCCAGCAGCCTGTACTTAGCGGAGAAGGGGAATGAGCAGTTCTTC. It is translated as CASSLYLAEKGNEQFF.

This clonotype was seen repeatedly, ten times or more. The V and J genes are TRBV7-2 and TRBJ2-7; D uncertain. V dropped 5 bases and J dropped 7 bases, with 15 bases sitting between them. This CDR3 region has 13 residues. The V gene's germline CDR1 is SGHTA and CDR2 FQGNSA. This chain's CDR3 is CASSRREPGEQYF. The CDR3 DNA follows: TGTGCCAGCAGCCGAAGGGAACCTGGAGAGCAGTACTTC.

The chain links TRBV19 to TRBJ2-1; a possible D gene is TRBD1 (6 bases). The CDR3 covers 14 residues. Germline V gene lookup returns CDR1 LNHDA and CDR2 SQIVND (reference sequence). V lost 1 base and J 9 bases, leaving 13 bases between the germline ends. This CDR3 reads CASSIGEGVVEQFF. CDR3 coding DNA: TGTGCCAGTAGTATAGGAGAGGGGGTAGTTGAGCAGTTCTTC.

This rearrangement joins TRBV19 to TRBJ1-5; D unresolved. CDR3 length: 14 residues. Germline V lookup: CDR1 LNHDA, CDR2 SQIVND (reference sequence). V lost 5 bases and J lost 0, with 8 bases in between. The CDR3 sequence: CASSGISSNQPQHF. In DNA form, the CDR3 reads TGTGCCAGTAGTGGGATAAGTAGCAATCAGCCCCAGCATTTT.

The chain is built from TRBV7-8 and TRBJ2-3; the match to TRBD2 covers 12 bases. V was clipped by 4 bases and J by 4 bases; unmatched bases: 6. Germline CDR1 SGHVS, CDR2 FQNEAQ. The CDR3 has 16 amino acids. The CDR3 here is CASSYTRLAGADTQYF. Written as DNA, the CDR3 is TGTGCCAGCAGCTATACAAGACTAGCGGGAGCAGATACGCAGTATTTT. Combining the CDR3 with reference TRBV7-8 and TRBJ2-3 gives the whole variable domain GAGVSQSPRYKVAKRGQDVALRCDPISGHVSLFWYQQALGQGPEFLTYFQNEAQLDKSGLPSDRFFAERPEGSVSTLKIQRTQQEDSAVYLCASSYTRLAGADTQYFGPGTRLTVL.

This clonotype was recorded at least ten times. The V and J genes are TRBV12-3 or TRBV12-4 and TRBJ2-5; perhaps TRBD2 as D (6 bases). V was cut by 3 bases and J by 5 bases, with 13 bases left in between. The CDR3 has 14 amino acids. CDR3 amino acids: CASSFSLATETQYF. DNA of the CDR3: TGTGCCAGCAGTTTCTCACTAGCTACGGAGACCCAGTACTTC.

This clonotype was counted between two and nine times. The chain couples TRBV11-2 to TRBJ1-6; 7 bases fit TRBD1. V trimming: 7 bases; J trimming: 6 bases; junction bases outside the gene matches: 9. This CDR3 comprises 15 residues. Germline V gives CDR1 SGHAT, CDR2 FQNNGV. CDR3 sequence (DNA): TGTGCCAGCACCCCGGACAGGTTCCCTAATTCACCCCTCCACTTT. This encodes CASTPDRFPNSPLHF.

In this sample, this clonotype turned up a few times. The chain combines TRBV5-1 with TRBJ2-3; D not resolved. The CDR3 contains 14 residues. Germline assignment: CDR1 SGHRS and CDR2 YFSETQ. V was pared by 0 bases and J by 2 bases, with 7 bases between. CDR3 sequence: CASSLENPTDTQYF. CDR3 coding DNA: TGCGCCAGCAGCTTGGAAAATCCCACAGATACGCAGTATTTT.